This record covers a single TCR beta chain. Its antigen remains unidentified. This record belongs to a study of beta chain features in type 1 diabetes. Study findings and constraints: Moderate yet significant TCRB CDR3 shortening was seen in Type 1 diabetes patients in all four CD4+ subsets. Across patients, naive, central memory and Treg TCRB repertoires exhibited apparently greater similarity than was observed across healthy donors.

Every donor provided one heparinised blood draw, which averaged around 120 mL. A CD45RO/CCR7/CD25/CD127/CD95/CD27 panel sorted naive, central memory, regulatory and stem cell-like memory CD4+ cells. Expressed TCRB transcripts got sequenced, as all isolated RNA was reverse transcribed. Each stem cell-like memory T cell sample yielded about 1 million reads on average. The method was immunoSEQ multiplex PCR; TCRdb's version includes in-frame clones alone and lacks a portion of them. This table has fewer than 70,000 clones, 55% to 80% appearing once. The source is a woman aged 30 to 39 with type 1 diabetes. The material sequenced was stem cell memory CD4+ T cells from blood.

CDR3 nucleotides: TGTGCCAGCTCACGATTGACAGGAGGTCGAGAAGCTTTCTTT. This gives the protein CASSRLTGGREAFF. The rearrangement uses TRBV18 and TRBJ1-1, with a weak D call TRBD1 (6 bases). V lost 4 bases and J 8 bases, leaving 17 bases between the germline ends. The CDR3 runs 14 residues. Germline V lookup: CDR1 KGHSH, CDR2 LQKENI.